Sequencing of this T cell receptor beta chain was carried out in a study of response to subunit inactivated influenza vaccine. Study conclusions and caveats: T cells newly recruited by each seasonal influenza vaccination are few, the authors suggested.

TCRdb reprocessed the RT-PCR reads via MiXCR and lists one record per CDR3 protein. This table holds 650,000 to 800,000 distinct CDR3 sequences, approximately 14% found once. The CDR3 has 17 residues. Deletions cut 2 bases from V and 6 bases from J, with 19 bases between. CDR1 and CDR2 from the germline V gene are LGHDT and YNNKEL (reference sequence). This clonotype was detected a few times. The antigen is not known. This material consisted of PBMCs from blood, taken around 14 days before vaccination. The origin of this receptor is a man over 45 who received an inactivated influenza vaccine. The chain combines TRBV3-1 with TRBJ2-2; TRBD2 might be the D (5 bases). The chain's CDR3 is CASSQYSLGSVAGELFF. CDR3 coding DNA: TGTGCCAGCAGCCAATACTCTTTGGGTAGCGTTGCCGGGGAGCTGTTTTTT.